Described below is a single T cell receptor beta chain sequence and its context. The antigen is unknown. The PCR used 60 Vbeta and 13 Jbeta primers. The data were produced by immunoSEQ multiplex PCR, yet TCRdb's version contains in-frame clones alone and is incomplete. The data show about 180,000 clones, 81% seen once. Germline V lookup: CDR1 MNHEY, CDR2 SVGAGI. The CDR3 consists of 12 residues. The data were obtained in a study of cytomegalovirus exposure and HLA in healthy donors. Across the whole study: Out of fewer than 400 genotyped donors, roughly 80% belonged to the Caucasian-associated ancestry cluster.

Study-wide results and limits: Cytomegalovirus status was reportedly diagnosed by the classifier with high specificity and sensitivity. Overall, approximately 150 TCR beta chains were annotated as cytomegalovirus-associated. Most TCRs appeared rarely, but some public TCRs recurred in many donors.

The source of this sequence is a woman aged 25 to 45 in good health and CMV-seronegative. Sample: PBMCs. The gene calls are TRBV6-5 and TRBJ2-5, with D perhaps matching TRBD2 (6 bases). The better agreement between TRBJ2-7 and the DNA end casts doubt on the J call. CDR3 region: CASSTRGYEQYF. In nucleotides, the CDR3 is TGTGCCAGCAGCACCCGGGGGTACGAGCAGTACTTC.